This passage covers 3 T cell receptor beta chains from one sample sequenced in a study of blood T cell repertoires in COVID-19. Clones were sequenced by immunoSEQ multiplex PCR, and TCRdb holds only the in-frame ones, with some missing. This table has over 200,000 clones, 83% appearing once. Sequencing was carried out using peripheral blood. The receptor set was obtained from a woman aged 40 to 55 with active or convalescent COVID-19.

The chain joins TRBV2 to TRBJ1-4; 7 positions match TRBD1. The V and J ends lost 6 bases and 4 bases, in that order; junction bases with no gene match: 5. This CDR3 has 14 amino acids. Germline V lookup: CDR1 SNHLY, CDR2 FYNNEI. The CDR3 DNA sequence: TGTGCCAGCAGCCCCGGGACAGATAATGAAAAACTGTTTTTT. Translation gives CASSPGTDNEKLFF.

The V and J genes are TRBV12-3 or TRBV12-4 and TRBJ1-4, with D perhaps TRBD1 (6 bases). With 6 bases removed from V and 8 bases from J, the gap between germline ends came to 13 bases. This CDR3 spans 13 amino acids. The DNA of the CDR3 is TGTGCCAGCAGAACGGACAGCCGGGAAAAACTGTTTTTT. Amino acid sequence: CASRTDSREKLFF.

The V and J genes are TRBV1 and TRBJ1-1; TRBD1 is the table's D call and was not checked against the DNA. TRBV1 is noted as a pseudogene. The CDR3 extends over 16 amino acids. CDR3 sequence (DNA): TGCACCAGCAGCCAAGCCTACAGGGAAGTAAGGACTGAAGCTTTCTTT. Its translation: CTSSQAYREVRTEAFF.